Listed below are T cell receptor beta chains from one sample, sequenced in a study of beta chain features in type 1 diabetes. Only in-frame clones appear in the TCRdb table, and some are missing; sequencing was by immunoSEQ multiplex PCR. The table lists some 660,000 clones, about 14% of them singletons. The sample was naive CD4+ T cells from blood. All receptors come from a man aged 18-30 years with type 1 diabetes. The CDR3 runs from the conserved cysteine through the conserved F or W. The D gene is left open where the match is weak. Clone size is stated in some rows and not others, as once, few, many or a class when expanded.

>TRBJ2-4|TRBV18|-|few
TGTGCCAGCTCACCACCGGTTCGCGGGGACATTCAGTACTTC
CASSPPVRGDIQYF
>TRBJ1-2|TRBV7-2|-|few
TGTGCCAGCAGCACTCAGCGGGGTACCCTTGGCTACACCTTC
CASSTQRGTLGYTF
>TRBJ2-7|TRBV2|-|-
TGTGCCAGCAGTGAGGGAAAATGGGCCTACGAGCAGTACTTC
CASSEGKWAYEQYF
>TRBJ1-1|TRBV19|-|few
TGTGCCAGTAAGAGTATAAACACTGAAGCTTTCTTT
CASKSINTEAFF
>TRBJ2-7|TRBV20-1|TRBD1|few
TGCAGTGCCAACCCAGGGGGAAAGTACTTC
CSANPGGKYF
>TRBJ1-2|TRBV7-9|TRBD1|-
TGTGCCAGCAGTTACGACAGGGGGCGAGGCTACACCTTC
CASSYDRGRGYTF
>TRBJ2-7|TRBV15|-|-
TGTGCCACCAGCAGAGGGCTCGAGGGGGAGCAGTACTTC
CATSRGLEGEQYF
>TRBJ2-5|TRBV30|-|few
TGTGCCTGGAGTGGCGGCGGGGCTGCTGAGACCCAGTACTTC
CAWSGGGAAETQYF
>TRBJ2-1|TRBV7-2|-|-
TGTGGGGCGGGGGCCCTCGGTGGCTCCTACAATGAGCAGTTCTTC
CGAGALGGSYNEQFF
>TRBJ1-6|TRBV30|-|-
TGTGCCTGGGGAACAGGGAGTAGGGCCAATTCACCCCTCCACTTT
CAWGTGSRANSPLHF
>TRBJ1-4|TRBV30|-|-
TGTGCCTGGAGTGTACGTGTGGAAAAACTGTTTTTT
CAWSVRVEKLFF
>TRBJ2-7|TRBV28|-|few
TGTGCCAGCTGTGCCCCGGCGGCGGGGGCGGTGGTCGAGCAGTACTTC
CASCAPAAGAVVEQYF
>TRBJ1-5|TRBV10-3|-|few
TGTGCCATCAGTGAGTCAGGGGAAGCAAATCAGCCCCAGCATTTT
CAISESGEANQPQHF
>TRBJ2-2|TRBV7-3|-|once
TGTGCCAGCAGCCCCCGGGACACTAACACCGGGGAGCTGTTTTTT
CASSPRDTNTGELFF
>TRBJ2-3|TRBV7-2|-|-
TGTGCCAGCAGCTTAGCCAGGGCGGATACGCAGTATTTT
CASSLARADTQYF
>TRBJ2-7|TRBV18|TRBD1|few
TGTGCCAGCTCACCACGGACAGGGACCTACGAGCAGTACTTC
CASSPRTGTYEQYF
>TRBJ2-7|TRBV30|-|-
TGTGCCTGGACAAGGACGCGGGTTTCCTACGAGCAGTACTTC
CAWTRTRVSYEQYF
>TRBJ2-7|TRBV7-2|TRBD2|-
TGTGCCAGCAGCTTAGAGGGGTTTAGCGGGACCGAGCAGTACTTC
CASSLEGFSGTEQYF
>TRBJ1-2|TRBV30|-|few
TGTGCCTGGACCACATCCGAGCCACTCCTAACCTTC
CAWTTSEPLLTF
>TRBJ1-5|TRBV27|-|-
TGTGCCAGCAGTCCGACAGTACATAGCAATCAGCCCCAGCATTTT
CASSPTVHSNQPQHF
>TRBJ2-1|TRBV30|TRBD1|few
TGTGCCTGGACCCAACAGGGGGATGAGCAGTTCTTC
CAWTQQGDEQFF
>TRBJ1-6|TRBV5-4|TRBD1|-
TGTGCCAGCAGCTCCCTAGGGGGCCGAACTAATTCACCCCTCCACTTT
CASSSLGGRTNSPLHF
>TRBJ1-6|TRBV7-9|-|few
TGTGCCAGCAGCCGGGAGGGGAATTCACCCCTCCACTTT
CASSREGNSPLHF
>TRBJ2-3|TRBV7-9|TRBD2|-
TGTGCCAGCAGCTTACCGGGGGGGACAGATACGCAGTATTTT
CASSLPGGTDTQYF
>TRBJ1-4|TRBV25-1|-|-
TGTGCCAGCCTGGGAGGACCTGCCGAAAAACTGTTTTTT
CASLGGPAEKLFF
>TRBJ2-3|TRBV5-1|-|-
TGCGCCAGCAGCTTTGGACAGCATACGGGAGTGGATACGCAGTATTTT
CASSFGQHTGVDTQYF
>TRBJ2-3|TRBV28|-|few
TGTGCCAGCAGCCCTCGGCCTAGCACAGATACGCAGTATTTT
CASSPRPSTDTQYF
>TRBJ1-5|TRBV6-5|-|-
TGTGCCAGCAGGGGGTCTGTGAGCCCAGGGCCCCAGCATTTT
CASRGSVSPGPQHF
>TRBJ1-5|TRBV5-1|TRBD1|few
TGCGCCAGCAGCTTCGGGACAGGGCTCAATCAGCCCCAGCATTTT
CASSFGTGLNQPQHF
>TRBJ2-4|TRBV7-9|-|few
TGTGCCAGCAGCCCCGACTCGATAGCCAAAAACATTCAGTACTTC
CASSPDSIAKNIQYF
>TRBJ2-3|TRBV29-1|TRBD2|-
TGCAGCGTTGAGTTTCGGGCTAGCGGGGCTAGCACAGATACGCAGTATTTT
CSVEFRASGASTDTQYF
>TRBJ1-5|TRBV30|TRBD1|-
TGTGCCTGGCGGGGACAGGGGCGAAGTCAGCCCCAGCATTTT
CAWRGQGRSQPQHF
>TRBJ2-2|TRBV29-1|-|few
TGCAGCGTTGACAGGGTCGCGAACACCGGGGAGCTGTTTTTT
CSVDRVANTGELFF
>TRBJ2-5|TRBV5-1|TRBD1|few
TGCGCCAGCAGCTTAGGTTCGGGGACAGTCCAAGAGACCCAGTACTTC
CASSLGSGTVQETQYF
>TRBJ2-4|TRBV30|-|few
TGTGCCTGGAGTGTAGGAGAAACCAAAAACATTCAGTACTTC
CAWSVGETKNIQYF
>TRBJ2-7|TRBV2|-|-
TGTGCCAGCAAAAATCGGCAGGGCGCCTACGAGCAGTACTTC
CASKNRQGAYEQYF
>TRBJ1-1|TRBV27|-|few
TGTGCCAGCAGTCAGACAGGTGGGCGGGAAGCTTTCTTT
CASSQTGGREAFF
>TRBJ2-2|TRBV7-2|TRBD2|-
TGTGCCGGTAGCGGGGCAAACACCGGGGAGCTGTTTTTT
CAGSGANTGELFF
>TRBJ2-3|TRBV10-3|TRBD1|-
TGTGCCATCAGTGACAGGGGGACAGATACGCAGTATTTT
CAISDRGTDTQYF
>TRBJ2-3|TRBV7-3|-|-
TGTGCCAGCAGCTTAAGCGCGAGCACAGATACGCAGTATTTT
CASSLSASTDTQYF
>TRBJ2-2|TRBV9|TRBD2|few
TGTGCCAGCAGCCCCAGCCCGAGCGGGGGGGACGCCGGGGAGCTGTTTTTT
CASSPSPSGGDAGELFF
>TRBJ2-1|TRBV30|-|few
TGTGCCTGGCAGTCCTACAATGAGCAGTTCTTC
CAWQSYNEQFF
>TRBJ2-1|TRBV18|-|few
TGTGCCAGCTCACCGGCGGTCGACAATGAGCAGTTCTTC
CASSPAVDNEQFF
>TRBJ2-1|TRBV14|-|few
TGTGCCAGCAGCCTAGGCGGAATAAACAATGAGCAGTTCTTC
CASSLGGINNEQFF
>TRBJ2-7|TRBV11-1|TRBD2|-
TGTGCCAGCAACGCCGGGACTAGTTCGAAACAGTACTTC
CASNAGTSSKQYF
>TRBJ2-5|TRBV10-3|TRBD1|-
TGTGCCATCAGTGAGCTCGGACAGGCGACCCAGTACTTC
CAISELGQATQYF